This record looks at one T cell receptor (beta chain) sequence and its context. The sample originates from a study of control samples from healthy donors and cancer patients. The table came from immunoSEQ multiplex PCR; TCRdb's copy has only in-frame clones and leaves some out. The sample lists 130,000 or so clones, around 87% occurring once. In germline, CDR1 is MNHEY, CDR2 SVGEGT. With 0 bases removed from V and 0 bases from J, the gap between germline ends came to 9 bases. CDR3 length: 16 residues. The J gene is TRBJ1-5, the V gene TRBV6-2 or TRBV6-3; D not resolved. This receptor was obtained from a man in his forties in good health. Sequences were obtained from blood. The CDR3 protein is CASSYSGYYSNQPQHF. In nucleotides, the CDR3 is TGTGCCAGCAGTTACTCGGGGTATTATAGCAATCAGCCCCAGCATTTT.